The sequence of this T cell receptor (beta chain) was determined in a study of blood T cell repertoires in COVID-19. Study-level information: The samples span acute and convalescent COVID-19 from the United States, Italy and Spain.

The participants were between roughly 18 and 89 years old and came from under 25 US areas. Cohort placement rested on clinical history that participants reported themselves. TCRdb's copy holds only in-frame clones and misses some; the assay was immunoSEQ multiplex PCR. The sample lists about 250,000 clones; 70% to 90% were seen once. The CDR3 runs 15 residues. Trimming removed 2 bases at V and 4 bases at J, with 14 bases between. The germline V gene has CDR1 SGHAT and CDR2 FQNNGV. This chain joins TRBV11-2 and TRBJ1-1; D unresolved. The sequence was collected from a man aged 35-49 years who had recovered from COVID-19. The sample was PBMCs or T cells enriched from blood (not recorded which). The CDR3 here is CASSLRVGRGTEAFF. The CDR3 DNA reads TGTGCCAGCAGCTTAAGGGTGGGTCGGGGCACTGAAGCTTTCTTT.